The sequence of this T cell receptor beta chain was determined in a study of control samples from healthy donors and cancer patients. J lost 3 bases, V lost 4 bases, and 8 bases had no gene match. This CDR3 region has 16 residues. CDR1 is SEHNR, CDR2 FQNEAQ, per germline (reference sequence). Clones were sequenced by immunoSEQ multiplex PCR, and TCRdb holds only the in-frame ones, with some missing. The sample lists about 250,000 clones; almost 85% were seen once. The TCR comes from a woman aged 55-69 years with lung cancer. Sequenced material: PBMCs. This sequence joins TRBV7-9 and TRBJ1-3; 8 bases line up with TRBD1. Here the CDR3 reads CASSYPRGQGGNTIYF. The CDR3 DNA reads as TGTGCCAGCAGCTACCCCAGGGGGCAGGGTGGAAACACCATATATTTT.